The 15 T cell receptor beta chains reported below all come from one sample, sequenced in a study of blood T cell repertoires in COVID-19. Libraries were prepared by immunoSEQ multiplex PCR; TCRdb keeps only in-frame clonotypes and omits some of them. The table includes around 82,000 clones, 65% to 90% detected once. Sequences were obtained from peripheral blood. These receptors originate from a man between 50 and 59 years old with COVID-19, enrolled during active disease.

The V gene is TRBV2, the J gene TRBJ1-5; D gene uncertain. V lost 0 bases and J 0 bases, leaving 9 bases between the germline ends. The CDR3 has 16 residues. Germline CDR1 reads SNHLY; CDR2 reads FYNNEI. CDR3 nucleotide sequence: TGTGCCAGCAGTGAAGCGAGAGGGTATAGCAATCAGCCCCAGCATTTT. This translates into CASSEARGYSNQPQHF.

The chain couples TRBV27 to TRBJ1-5, with D unresolved. Trimming left V 2 bases short and J 0 bases short, with 5 bases between. The CDR3 has 14 residues. Per the germline V gene, CDR1 is MNHEY and CDR2 is SMNVEV (reference sequence). The CDR3 reads CASSLRYSNQPQHF. The CDR3 bases are TGTGCCAGCAGTTTACGTTATAGCAATCAGCCCCAGCATTTT.

The J gene is TRBJ1-5, the V gene TRBV28; D is unclear. Trimming stripped 2 bases from V and 7 bases from J, with 15 bases between. From germline, CDR1 is MDHEN and CDR2 SYDVKM. CDR3 length: 15 amino acids. The CDR3 reads CASSLGASRPQPQHF. The CDR3 DNA reads TGTGCCAGCAGTTTAGGAGCATCCCGCCCCCAGCCCCAGCATTTT.

This rearrangement joins TRBV5-1 to TRBJ2-5; D is uncertain. The CDR3 is 13 amino acids. CDR1 and CDR2 from the germline V gene are SGHRS and YFSETQ. Trimming left V 1 base short and J 3 bases short, with 7 bases between. This CDR3 reads CASSLPGEETQYF. In DNA, the CDR3 is TGCGCCAGCAGCTTGCCGGGTGAAGAGACCCAGTACTTC.

The rearrangement uses TRBV7-8 and TRBJ2-7, with TRBD1 as a possible D gene (6 bases). Per germline, CDR1 SGHVS and CDR2 FQNEAQ. The ends were cut back, 5 bases at V and 4 bases at J, with 15 bases in the middle. The CDR3 consists of 14 residues. Here the CDR3 reads CASSDRAGEYEQYF. Written as DNA, the CDR3 is TGTGCCAGCAGCGATAGGGCAGGGGAGTACGAGCAGTACTTC.

The chain has TRBV5-6 and TRBJ2-5; maybe TRBD1 (6 bases). Looked up from germline, CDR1 is SGHDT and CDR2 is YYEEEE. The V end lost 1 base, the J end lost 4 bases, and 14 bases lay between the germline ends. CDR3 length: 15 amino acids. The CDR3 sequence: CASSLFGQGRETQYF. The CDR3 bases are TGTGCCAGCAGCTTGTTTGGTCAGGGGAGAGAGACCCAGTACTTC.

The chain recombines TRBV6-2 or TRBV6-3 with TRBJ2-1, with 7 bases matching TRBD1. The germline gives CDR1 MNHEY, CDR2 SVGEGT. The ends lost 2 bases at V and 4 bases at J; junction bases unmatched: 5. The CDR3 length is 15 residues. DNA of the CDR3: TGTGCCAGCAGTTACGCGACAGGGAAGTACAATGAGCAGTTCTTC. This encodes CASSYATGKYNEQFF.

This clone showed up just once. V is TRBV7-9 and J is TRBJ2-1; D may be TRBD2 (6 bases). This CDR3 spans 14 amino acids. Germline V gene data show CDR1 as SEHNR and CDR2 as FQNEAQ (reference sequence). V was pared by 3 bases and J by 3 bases, with 9 bases between. The DNA for the CDR3 is TGTGCCAGCAGCTTGGCTAGCGTCTACAATGAGCAGTTCTTC. Translation: CASSLASVYNEQFF.

CDR3 coding DNA: TGTGCCAGCAGTGAAGGTAGACAGAGACAAGAGACCCAGTACTTC. Translated: CASSEGRQRQETQYF. The V gene is TRBV2, the J gene TRBJ2-5, with D perhaps TRBD1 (5 bases). V lost 1 base, J lost 2 bases, and 11 bases lay in between. Germline V gives CDR1 SNHLY, CDR2 FYNNEI. The CDR3 loop spans 15 amino acids.

This chain connects TRBV5-5 to TRBJ2-7; 9 bases align to TRBD1. CDR3 size: 14 residues. J gave up 5 bases and V 4 bases, and 7 bases lay outside the gene matches. Germline CDR1 and CDR2: SGHKS and YYEKEE (reference sequence). CDR3 DNA sequence: TGTGCCAGCAGCGCTGGACAGGGGCGCAACGAGCAGTACTTC. Protein sequence: CASSAGQGRNEQYF.

The V call is TRBV3-1 (or the pseudogene TRBV3-2), the J call TRBJ1-1, with D uncertain. The V end lost 6 bases, the J end lost 0 bases, and 8 bases lay between the germline ends. Germline V gives CDR1 LGHDT, CDR2 YNNKEL (reference sequence). This CDR3 comprises 13 residues. DNA of the CDR3: TGTGCCAGCAGTAAACAGTTGAACACTGAAGCTTTCTTT. Translated: CASSKQLNTEAFF.

The V call is TRBV29-1, the J call TRBJ2-3; 9 bases are shared with TRBD1. The V and J ends lost 4 bases and 4 bases, in that order; junction bases with no gene match: 3. This CDR3 comprises 13 residues. Germline assignment: CDR1 SQVTM and CDR2 ANQGSEA. The CDR3 spells CSVGQGVADTQYF. The CDR3 DNA follows: TGCAGCGTTGGACAGGGGGTCGCAGATACGCAGTATTTT.

The chain couples TRBV27 to TRBJ2-7; D possibly corresponds to TRBD2 (6 bases). V lost 6 bases and J 1 base, leaving 13 bases between the germline ends. Germline V CDR1 and CDR2: MNHEY, SMNVEV (reference sequence). CDR3 length: 14 amino acids. The DNA of the CDR3 is TGTGCCAGCAGCCGCGCCGGGAGTTCCTACGAGCAGTACTTC. This codes for CASSRAGSSYEQYF.

The V call is TRBV30, the J call TRBJ1-1, with 9 positions matching TRBD1. With 5 bases clipped from V and 4 bases from J, the junction kept 2 bases outside the gene matches. Germline lookup yields CDR1 GTSNPN and CDR2 SVGIG (reference sequence). This CDR3 is built from 12 residues. The CDR3 DNA follows: TGTGCCTGGTTACAGGGGGCCACTGAAGCTTTCTTT. The encoded protein is CAWLQGATEAFF.

The V gene is TRBV4-1, the J gene TRBJ1-1; TRBD1 matches 8 bases. The CDR3 spans 16 residues. Germline V gene data show CDR1 as MGHRA and CDR2 as YSYEKL. V gave up 2 bases and J gave up 2 bases; unmatched junction bases: 7. CDR3 in DNA: TGCGCCAGCAGCCAAAGTGGGACAGGCGTTAACACTGAAGCTTTCTTT. This codes for CASSQSGTGVNTEAFF.